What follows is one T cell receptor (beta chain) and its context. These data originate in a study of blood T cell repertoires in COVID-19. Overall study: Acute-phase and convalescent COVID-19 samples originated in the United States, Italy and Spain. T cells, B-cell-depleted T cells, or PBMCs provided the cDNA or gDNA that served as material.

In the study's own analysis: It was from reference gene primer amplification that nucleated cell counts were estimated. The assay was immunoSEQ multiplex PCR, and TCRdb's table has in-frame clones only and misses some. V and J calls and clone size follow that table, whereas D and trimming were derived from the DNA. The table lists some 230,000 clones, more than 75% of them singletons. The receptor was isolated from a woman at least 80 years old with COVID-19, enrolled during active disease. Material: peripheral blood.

The DNA of the CDR3 is TGTGCCAGCAGGGGTGAGGCGCAAGAGACCCAGTACTTC. Its protein product is CASRGEAQETQYF. This chain connects TRBV11-3 to TRBJ2-5; D ambiguous. Germline-derived CDR1 and CDR2 are SGHNT and YENEEA. Trimming shortened V by 6 bases and J by 2 bases, and 10 bases separated the two germline ends. The CDR3 runs 13 residues.